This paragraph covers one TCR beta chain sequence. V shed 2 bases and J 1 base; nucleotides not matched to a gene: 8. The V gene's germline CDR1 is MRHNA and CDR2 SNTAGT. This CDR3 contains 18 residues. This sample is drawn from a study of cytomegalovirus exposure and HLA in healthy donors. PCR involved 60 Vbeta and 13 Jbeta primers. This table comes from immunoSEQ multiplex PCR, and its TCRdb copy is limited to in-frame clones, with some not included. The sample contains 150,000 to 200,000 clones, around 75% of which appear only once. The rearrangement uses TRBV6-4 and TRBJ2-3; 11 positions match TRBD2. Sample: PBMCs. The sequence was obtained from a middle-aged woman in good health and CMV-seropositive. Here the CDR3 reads CASSDGLAGGPGTDTQYF. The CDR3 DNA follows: TGTGCCAGCAGTGACGGGCTAGCGGGAGGTCCCGGCACAGATACGCAGTATTTT.